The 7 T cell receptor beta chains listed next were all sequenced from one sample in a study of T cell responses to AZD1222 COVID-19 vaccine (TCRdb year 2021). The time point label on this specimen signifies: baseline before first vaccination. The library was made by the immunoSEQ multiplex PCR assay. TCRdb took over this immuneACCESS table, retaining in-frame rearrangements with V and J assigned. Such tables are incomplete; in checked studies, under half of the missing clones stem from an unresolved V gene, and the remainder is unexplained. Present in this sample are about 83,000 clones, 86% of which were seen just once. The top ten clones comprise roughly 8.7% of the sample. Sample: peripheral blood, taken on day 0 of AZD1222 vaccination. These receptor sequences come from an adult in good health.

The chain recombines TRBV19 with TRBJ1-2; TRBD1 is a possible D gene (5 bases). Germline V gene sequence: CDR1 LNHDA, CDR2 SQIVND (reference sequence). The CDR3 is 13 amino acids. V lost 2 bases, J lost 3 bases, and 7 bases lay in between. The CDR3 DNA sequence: TGTGCCAGTAGTATAACGGGGGACTATGGCTACACCTTC. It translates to CASSITGDYGYTF. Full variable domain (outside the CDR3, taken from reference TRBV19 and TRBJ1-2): DGGITQSPKYLFRKEGQNVTLSCEQNLNHDAMYWYRQDPGQGLRLIYYSQIVNDFQKGDIAEGYSVSREKKESFPLTVTSAQKNPTAFYLCASSITGDYGYTFGSGTRLTVV.

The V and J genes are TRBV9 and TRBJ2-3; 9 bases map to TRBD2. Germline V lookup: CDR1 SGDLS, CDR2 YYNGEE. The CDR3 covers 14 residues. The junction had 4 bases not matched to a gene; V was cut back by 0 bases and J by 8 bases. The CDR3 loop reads CASSVGTSAPTQYF. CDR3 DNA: TGTGCCAGCAGCGTAGGGACTAGCGCCCCTACGCAGTATTTT.

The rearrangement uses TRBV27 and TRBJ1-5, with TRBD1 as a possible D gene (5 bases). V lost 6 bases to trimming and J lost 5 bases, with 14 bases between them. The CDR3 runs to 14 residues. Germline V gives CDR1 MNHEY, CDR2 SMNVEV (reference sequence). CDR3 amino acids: CASRLGAGYQPQHF. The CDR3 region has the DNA TGTGCCAGCAGGCTTGGGGCAGGGTATCAGCCCCAGCATTTT.

CDR3 DNA sequence: TGTGCCACCGCGACAGGGACTGAAGCTTTCTTT. It codes for CATATGTEAFF. V usage is TRBV24-1 and J usage is TRBJ1-1, with 7 bases that match TRBD1. Germline V CDR1 and CDR2: KGHDR, SFDVKD. Trimming cost V 9 bases and J 5 bases; bases outside gene matches: 2. This CDR3 spans 11 amino acids.

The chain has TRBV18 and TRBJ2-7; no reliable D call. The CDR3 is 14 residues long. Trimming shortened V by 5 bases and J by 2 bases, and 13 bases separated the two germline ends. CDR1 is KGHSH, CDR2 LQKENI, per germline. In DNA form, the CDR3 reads TGTGCCAGCTCAGCCTCTAGTGGGCCCTACGAGCAGTACTTC. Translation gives CASSASSGPYEQYF. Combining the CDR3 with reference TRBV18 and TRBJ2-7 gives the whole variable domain NAGVMQNPRHLVRRRGQEARLRCSPMKGHSHVYWYRQLPEEGLKFMVYLQKENIIDESGMPKERFSAEFPKEGPSILRIQQVVRGDSAAYFCASSASSGPYEQYFGPGTRLTVT.

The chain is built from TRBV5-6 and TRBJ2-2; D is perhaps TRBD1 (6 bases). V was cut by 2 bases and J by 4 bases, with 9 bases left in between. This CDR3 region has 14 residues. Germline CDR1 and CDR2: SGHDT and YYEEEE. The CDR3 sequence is CASSLQGSTGELFF. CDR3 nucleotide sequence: TGTGCCAGCAGCTTACAGGGTTCCACCGGGGAGCTGTTTTTT.

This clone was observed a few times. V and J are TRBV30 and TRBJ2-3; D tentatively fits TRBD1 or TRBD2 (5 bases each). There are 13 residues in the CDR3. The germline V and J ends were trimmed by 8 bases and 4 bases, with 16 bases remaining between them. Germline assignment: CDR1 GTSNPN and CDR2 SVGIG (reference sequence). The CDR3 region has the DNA TGTGCCCAGGGCAGGGAGCTGGCAGATACGCAGTATTTT. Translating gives CAQGRELADTQYF.